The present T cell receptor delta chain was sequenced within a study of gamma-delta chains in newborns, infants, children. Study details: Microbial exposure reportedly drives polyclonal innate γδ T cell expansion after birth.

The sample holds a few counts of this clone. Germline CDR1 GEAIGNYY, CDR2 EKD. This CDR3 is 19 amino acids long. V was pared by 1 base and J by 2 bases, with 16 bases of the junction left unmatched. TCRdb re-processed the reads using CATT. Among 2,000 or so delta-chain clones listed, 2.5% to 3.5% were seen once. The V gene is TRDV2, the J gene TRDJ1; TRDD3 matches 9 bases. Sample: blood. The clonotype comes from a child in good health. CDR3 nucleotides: TGTGCCTGTGACACTATACCTACCCTGGGGGATTGGGGGACCGATAAACTCATCTTT. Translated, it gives CACDTIPTLGDWGTDKLIF.